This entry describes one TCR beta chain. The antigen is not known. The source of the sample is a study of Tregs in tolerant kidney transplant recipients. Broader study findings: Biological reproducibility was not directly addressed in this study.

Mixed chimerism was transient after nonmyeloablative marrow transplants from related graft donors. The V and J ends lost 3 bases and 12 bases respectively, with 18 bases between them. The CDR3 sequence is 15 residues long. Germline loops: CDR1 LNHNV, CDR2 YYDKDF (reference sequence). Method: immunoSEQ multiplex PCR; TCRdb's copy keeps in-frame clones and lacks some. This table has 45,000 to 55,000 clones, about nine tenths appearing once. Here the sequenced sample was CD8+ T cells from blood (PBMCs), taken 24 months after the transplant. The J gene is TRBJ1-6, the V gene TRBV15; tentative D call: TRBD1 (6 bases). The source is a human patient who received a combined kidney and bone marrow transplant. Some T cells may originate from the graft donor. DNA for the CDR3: TGTGCCACCAGCAGTTCTCCTTGGACAGAGCAACCCCTCCACTTT. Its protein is CATSSSPWTEQPLHF.